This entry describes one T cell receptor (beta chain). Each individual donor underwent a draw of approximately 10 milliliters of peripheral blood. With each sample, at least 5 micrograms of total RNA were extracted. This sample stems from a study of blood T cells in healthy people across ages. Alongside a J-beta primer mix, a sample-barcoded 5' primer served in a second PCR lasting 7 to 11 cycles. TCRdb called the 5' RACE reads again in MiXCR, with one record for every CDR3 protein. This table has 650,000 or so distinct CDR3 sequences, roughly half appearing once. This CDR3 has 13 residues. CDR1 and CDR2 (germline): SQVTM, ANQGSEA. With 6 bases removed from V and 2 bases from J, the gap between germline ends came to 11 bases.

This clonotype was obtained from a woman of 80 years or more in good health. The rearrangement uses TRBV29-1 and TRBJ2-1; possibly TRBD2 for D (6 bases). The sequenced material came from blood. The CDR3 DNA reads TGCAGCGTGGCGGGAAGGGCCTACAATGAGCAGTTCTTC. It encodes CSVAGRAYNEQFF.